The text below deals with one T cell receptor (beta chain). The data originate from a study of T cells in narcolepsy. As for the study in general: Patients with NT1 or NT2 and healthy control donors were enrolled.

CDR1 SGHNT and CDR2 YYREEE come from the germline V gene (reference sequence). This CDR3 is 17 amino acids long. The V segment lost 0 bases and the J segment 2 bases; nucleotides outside the gene matches: 5. This table comes from immunoSEQ multiplex PCR, and its TCRdb copy is limited to in-frame clones, with some not included. The sample holds some 30,000 clones; 83% are singletons and the top ten take roughly 0.68%. Material: memory (CD45RA-) CD4+ T cells from blood. The sequence was obtained from a human donor in good health. This chain uses TRBV5-4 with TRBJ1-4; 9 nucleotides agree with TRBD1. The CDR3 DNA sequence: TGTGCCAGCAGCTTGGTGGGACAGGGCTCTACTAATGAAAAACTGTTTTTT. Translating gives CASSLVGQGSTNEKLFF.